This is a list of T cell receptor beta chains from one sample in a study of T and B cells in COVID-19 patients. TCRdb recomputed calls from the multiplex PCR reads with MiXCR, one row per CDR3 protein. The data show roughly 13,000 distinct CDR3 sequences, 28% seen once. Material for sequencing was blood. These receptors all stem from a human donor who had recovered from COVID-19. CDR3s include the opening cysteine and the closing phenylalanine or tryptophan. Fields, in order: CDR3 length, J gene, D gene, clone size, V gene, CDR3 DNA, CDR3 protein. D genes are given only for firm matches. Rows give clone size only sometimes, using once, few, many, or a class for an expanded clone.

len: 15
j_gene: TRBJ2-1
d_gene: .
abundance: medium-sized
v_gene: TRBV27
CDR3nt: TGTGCCAGCAGCCTCCAGGGGATCTCCTACAATGAGCAGTTCTTC
CDR3aa: CASSLQGISYNEQFF

len: 14
j_gene: TRBJ2-3
d_gene: .
abundance: medium-sized
v_gene: TRBV11-1
CDR3nt: TGTGCCAGCAGCTTAACCCTAGGTATGGGTACGCAGTATTTT
CDR3aa: CASSLTLGMGTQYF

len: 16
j_gene: TRBJ1-3
d_gene: TRBD1
abundance: many
v_gene: TRBV18
CDR3nt: TGTGCCAGCTCACCAGGACAGGTTTTCGCTGGAAACACCATATATTTT
CDR3aa: CASSPGQVFAGNTIYF

len: 15
j_gene: TRBJ2-1
d_gene: TRBD2
abundance: .
v_gene: TRBV10-1
CDR3nt: TGCGCCAGCAGTAAGCTAGCGGGGGGGCGCAATGAGCAGTTCTTC
CDR3aa: CASSKLAGGRNEQFF

len: 13
j_gene: TRBJ2-7
d_gene: .
abundance: many
v_gene: TRBV12-3/TRBV12-4
CDR3nt: TGTGCCAGCAGTTTTGGCCCTACCTACGAGCAGTACTTC
CDR3aa: CASSFGPTYEQYF

len: 13
j_gene: TRBJ1-3
d_gene: .
abundance: few
v_gene: TRBV30
CDR3nt: TGTGCCCGGGGCCCTAGTAAGGGAAACACCATATATTTT
CDR3aa: CARGPSKGNTIYF

len: 17
j_gene: TRBJ2-2
d_gene: TRBD2
abundance: medium-sized
v_gene: TRBV27
CDR3nt: TGTGCCAGCAGTTCCTTAGCGGGGCGCTCTTCAGGCGGGGAGCTGTTTTTT
CDR3aa: CASSSLAGRSSGGELFF

len: 13
j_gene: TRBJ1-4
d_gene: TRBD1
abundance: .
v_gene: TRBV9
CDR3nt: TGTGCCAGCAGCGACCCGGGACAGAAAAAACTGTTTTTT
CDR3aa: CASSDPGQKKLFF

len: 18
j_gene: TRBJ2-1
d_gene: .
abundance: .
v_gene: TRBV7-6
CDR3nt: TGTGCCAGCACCCCATGGGGGGGGGCGACTAGCCGGAACAATGAGCAGTTCTTC
CDR3aa: CASTPWGGATSRNNEQFF

len: 12
j_gene: TRBJ2-1
d_gene: .
abundance: once
v_gene: TRBV29-1
CDR3nt: TGCAGCGCGAAAAGCTCCTACAATGAGCAGTTCTTC
CDR3aa: CSAKSSYNEQFF

len: 14
j_gene: TRBJ1-2
d_gene: TRBD1
abundance: .
v_gene: TRBV5-1
CDR3nt: TGCGCCAGCAGCCCGACGACAGGGAACTATGGCTACACCTTC
CDR3aa: CASSPTTGNYGYTF

len: 13
j_gene: TRBJ1-2
d_gene: TRBD1
abundance: medium-sized
v_gene: TRBV29-1
CDR3nt: TGCAGCGTTGCCCAGGGACAGGGCTATGGCTACACCTTC
CDR3aa: CSVAQGQGYGYTF

len: 15
j_gene: TRBJ1-5
d_gene: .
abundance: .
v_gene: TRBV6-6
CDR3nt: TGTGCCAGCAGCCGCCACTTGGACGGTAATCAGCCCCAGCATTTT
CDR3aa: CASSRHLDGNQPQHF

len: 15
j_gene: TRBJ2-1
d_gene: .
abundance: many
v_gene: TRBV5-1
CDR3nt: TGCGCCAGCAGCCCCCCATTAGCGTCCTACAATGAGCAGTTCTTC
CDR3aa: CASSPPLASYNEQFF

len: 14
j_gene: TRBJ1-4
d_gene: .
abundance: .
v_gene: TRBV5-1
CDR3nt: TGCGCCAGCAGCTTACAGGGCTTTAATGAAAAACTGTTTTTT
CDR3aa: CASSLQGFNEKLFF

len: 15
j_gene: TRBJ2-3
d_gene: .
abundance: medium-sized
v_gene: TRBV19
CDR3nt: TGTGCCAGTAACCCGCTTGGCCAGCCAACAGATACGCAGTATTTT
CDR3aa: CASNPLGQPTDTQYF

len: 17
j_gene: TRBJ1-2
d_gene: TRBD1
abundance: few
v_gene: TRBV6-6
CDR3nt: TGTGCCAGCAGTTTCGGGACAGGGACCCTCGCAGGCTATGGCTACACCTTC
CDR3aa: CASSFGTGTLAGYGYTF

len: 17
j_gene: TRBJ2-5
d_gene: TRBD2
abundance: few
v_gene: TRBV7-9
CDR3nt: TGTGCCAGCAGCTTACGGGGACTAGCGGGAGAGATTAAGACCCAGTACTTC
CDR3aa: CASSLRGLAGEIKTQYF

len: 13
j_gene: TRBJ2-6
d_gene: .
abundance: few
v_gene: TRBV10-3
CDR3nt: TGTGCCATCAGGGGGACTGGGGCCAACGTCCTGACTTTC
CDR3aa: CAIRGTGANVLTF

len: 15
j_gene: TRBJ1-1
d_gene: .
abundance: few
v_gene: TRBV6-1
CDR3nt: TGTGCCAGCAGTAAAAACAGGAACCCGAACACTGAAGCTTTCTTT
CDR3aa: CASSKNRNPNTEAFF

len: 14
j_gene: TRBJ2-7
d_gene: .
abundance: medium-sized
v_gene: TRBV5-6
CDR3nt: TGTGCCAGCAGCTTGACAGGGACTCCCTACGAGCAGTACTTC
CDR3aa: CASSLTGTPYEQYF

len: 17
j_gene: TRBJ2-6
d_gene: .
abundance: .
v_gene: TRBV24-1
CDR3nt: TGTGCCACCAGTGGCGTTTTTGGGGGCGCTGGGGCCAACGTCCTGACTTTC
CDR3aa: CATSGVFGGAGANVLTF

len: 13
j_gene: TRBJ2-3
d_gene: TRBD1
abundance: .
v_gene: TRBV30
CDR3nt: TGTGCCTGGGGACAGGGGGCTCCAGATACGCAGTATTTT
CDR3aa: CAWGQGAPDTQYF

len: 13
j_gene: TRBJ1-5
d_gene: .
abundance: .
v_gene: TRBV7-6
CDR3nt: TGTGCCAGCAGCTTAGGAGGGCTTCAGCCCCAGCATTTT
CDR3aa: CASSLGGLQPQHF

len: 15
j_gene: TRBJ1-2
d_gene: .
abundance: .
v_gene: TRBV7-6
CDR3nt: TGTGCCAGCAGCTTAGCAGGGCAGGGGAACTATGGCTACACCTTC
CDR3aa: CASSLAGQGNYGYTF

len: 14
j_gene: TRBJ2-7
d_gene: TRBD1
abundance: medium-sized
v_gene: TRBV29-1
CDR3nt: TGCAGCGTTGAACGGCAGGGGGCACCCTACGAGCAGTACTTC
CDR3aa: CSVERQGAPYEQYF